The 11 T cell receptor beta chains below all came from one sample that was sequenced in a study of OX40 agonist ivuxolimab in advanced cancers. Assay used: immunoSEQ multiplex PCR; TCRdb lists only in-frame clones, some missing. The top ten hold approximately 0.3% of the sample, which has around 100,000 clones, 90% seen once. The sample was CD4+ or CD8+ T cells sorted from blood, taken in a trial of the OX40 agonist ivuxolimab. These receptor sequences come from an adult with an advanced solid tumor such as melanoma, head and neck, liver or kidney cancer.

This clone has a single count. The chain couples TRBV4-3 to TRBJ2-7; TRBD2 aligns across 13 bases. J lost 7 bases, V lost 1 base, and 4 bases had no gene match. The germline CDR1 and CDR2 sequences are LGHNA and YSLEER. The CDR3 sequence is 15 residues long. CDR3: CASSQGTSGRHEQYF. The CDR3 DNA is TGCGCCAGCAGCCAAGGGACTAGCGGGAGACATGAGCAGTACTTC.

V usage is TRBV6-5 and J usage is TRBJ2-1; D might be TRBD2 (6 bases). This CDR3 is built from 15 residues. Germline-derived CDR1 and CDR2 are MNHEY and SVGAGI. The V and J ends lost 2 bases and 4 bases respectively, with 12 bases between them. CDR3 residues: CASSYPRDSYNEQFF. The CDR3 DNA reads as TGTGCCAGCAGTTACCCCCGGGACTCATACAATGAGCAGTTCTTC.

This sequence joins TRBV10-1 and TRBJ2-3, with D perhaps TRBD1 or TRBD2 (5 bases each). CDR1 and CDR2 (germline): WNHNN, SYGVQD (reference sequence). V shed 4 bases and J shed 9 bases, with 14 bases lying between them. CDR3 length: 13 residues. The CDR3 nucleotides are TGCGCCAGCAGTGCAAATATTGGGGGAACGCAGTATTTT. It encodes CASSANIGGTQYF.

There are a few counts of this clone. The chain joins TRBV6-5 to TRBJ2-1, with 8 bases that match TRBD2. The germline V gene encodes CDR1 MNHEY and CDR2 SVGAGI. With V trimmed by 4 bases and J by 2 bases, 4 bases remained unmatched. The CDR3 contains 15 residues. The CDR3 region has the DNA TGTGCCAGCAGTTCGGAAGCGGGAGCCTACAATGAGCAGTTCTTC. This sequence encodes CASSSEAGAYNEQFF.

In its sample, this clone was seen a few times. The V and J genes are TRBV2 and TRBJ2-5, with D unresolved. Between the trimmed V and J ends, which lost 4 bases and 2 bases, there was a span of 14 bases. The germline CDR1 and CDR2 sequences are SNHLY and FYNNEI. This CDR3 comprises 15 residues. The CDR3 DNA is TGTGCCAGCAGTGTTCCCACGGACCCTCAAGAGACCCAGTACTTC. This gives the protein CASSVPTDPQETQYF.

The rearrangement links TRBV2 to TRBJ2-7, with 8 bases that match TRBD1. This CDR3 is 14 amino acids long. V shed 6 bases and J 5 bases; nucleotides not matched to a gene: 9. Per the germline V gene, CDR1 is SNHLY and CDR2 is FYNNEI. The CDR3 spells CASRTGQAFHEQYF. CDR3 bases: TGTGCCAGCAGAACGGGACAGGCCTTCCACGAGCAGTACTTC.

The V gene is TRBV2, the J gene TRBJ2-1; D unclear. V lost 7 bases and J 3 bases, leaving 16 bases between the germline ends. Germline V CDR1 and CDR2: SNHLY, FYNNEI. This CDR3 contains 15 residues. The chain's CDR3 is CASKLSTAGYNEQFF. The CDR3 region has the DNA TGTGCCAGCAAATTAAGTACGGCCGGCTACAATGAGCAGTTCTTC.

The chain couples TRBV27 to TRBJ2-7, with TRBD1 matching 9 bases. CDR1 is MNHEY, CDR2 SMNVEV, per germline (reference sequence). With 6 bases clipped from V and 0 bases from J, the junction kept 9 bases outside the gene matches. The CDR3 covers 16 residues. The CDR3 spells CASRPLGQGNSYEQYF. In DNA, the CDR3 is TGTGCCAGCAGACCCCTCGGACAGGGGAACTCCTACGAGCAGTACTTC.

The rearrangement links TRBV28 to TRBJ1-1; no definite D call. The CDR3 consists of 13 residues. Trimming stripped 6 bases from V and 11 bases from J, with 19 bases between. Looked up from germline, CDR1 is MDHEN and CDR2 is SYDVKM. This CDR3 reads CASRVGVQPGAFF. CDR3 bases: TGTGCCAGCAGGGTTGGGGTTCAGCCGGGGGCTTTCTTT.

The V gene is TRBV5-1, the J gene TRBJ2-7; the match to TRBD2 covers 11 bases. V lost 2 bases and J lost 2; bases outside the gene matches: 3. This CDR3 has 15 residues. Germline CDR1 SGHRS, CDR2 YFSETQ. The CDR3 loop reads CASSLKTSGTYEQYF. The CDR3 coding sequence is TGCGCCAGCAGCTTAAAGACTAGCGGGACCTACGAGCAGTACTTC. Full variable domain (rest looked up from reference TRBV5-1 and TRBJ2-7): KAGVTQTPRYLIKTRGQQVTLSCSPISGHRSVSWYQQTPGQGLQFLFEYFSETQRNKGNFPGRFSGRQFSNSRSEMNVSTLELGDSALYLCASSLKTSGTYEQYFGPGTRLTVT.

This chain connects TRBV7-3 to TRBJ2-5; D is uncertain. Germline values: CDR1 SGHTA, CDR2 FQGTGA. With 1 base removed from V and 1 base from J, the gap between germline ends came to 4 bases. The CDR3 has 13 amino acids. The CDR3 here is CASSLNAQETQYF. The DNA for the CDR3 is TGTGCCAGCAGCTTAAATGCCCAAGAGACCCAGTACTTC.